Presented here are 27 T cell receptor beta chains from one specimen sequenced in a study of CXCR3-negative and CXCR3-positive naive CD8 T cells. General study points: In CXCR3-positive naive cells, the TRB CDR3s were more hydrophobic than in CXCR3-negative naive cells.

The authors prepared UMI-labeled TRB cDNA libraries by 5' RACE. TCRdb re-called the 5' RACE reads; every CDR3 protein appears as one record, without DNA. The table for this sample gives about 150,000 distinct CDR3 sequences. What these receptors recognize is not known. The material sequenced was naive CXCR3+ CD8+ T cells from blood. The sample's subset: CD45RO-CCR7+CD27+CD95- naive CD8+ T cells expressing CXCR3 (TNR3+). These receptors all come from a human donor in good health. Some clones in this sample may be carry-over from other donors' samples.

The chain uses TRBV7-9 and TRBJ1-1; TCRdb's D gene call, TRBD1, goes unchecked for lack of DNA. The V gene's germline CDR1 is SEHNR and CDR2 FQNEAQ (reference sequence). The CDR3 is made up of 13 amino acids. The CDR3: CASSLLGGREAFF. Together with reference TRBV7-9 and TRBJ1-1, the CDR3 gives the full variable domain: DTGVSQNPRHKITKRGQNVTFRCDPISEHNRLYWYRQTLGQGPEFLTYFQNEAQLEKSRLLSDRFSAERPKGSFSTLEIQRTEQGDSAMYLCASSLLGGREAFFGQGTRLTVV.

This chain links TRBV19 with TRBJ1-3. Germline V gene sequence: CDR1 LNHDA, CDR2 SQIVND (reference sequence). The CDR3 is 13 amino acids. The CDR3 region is CASLEFSGNTIYF.

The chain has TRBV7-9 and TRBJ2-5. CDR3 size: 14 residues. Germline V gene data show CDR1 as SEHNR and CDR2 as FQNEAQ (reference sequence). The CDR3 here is CASSLEGSRETQYF.

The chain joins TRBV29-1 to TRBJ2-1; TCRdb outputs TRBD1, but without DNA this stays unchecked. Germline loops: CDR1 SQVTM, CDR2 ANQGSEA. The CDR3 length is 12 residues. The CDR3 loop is CSVDRGGNEQFF.

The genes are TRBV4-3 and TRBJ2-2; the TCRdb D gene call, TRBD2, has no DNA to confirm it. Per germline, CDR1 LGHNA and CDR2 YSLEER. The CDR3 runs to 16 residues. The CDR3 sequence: CASSQWTSGYTGELFF.

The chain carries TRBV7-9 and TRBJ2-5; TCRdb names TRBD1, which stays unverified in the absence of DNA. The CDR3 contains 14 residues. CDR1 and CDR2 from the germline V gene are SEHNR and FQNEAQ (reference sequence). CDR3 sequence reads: CASSLSQGQETQYF.

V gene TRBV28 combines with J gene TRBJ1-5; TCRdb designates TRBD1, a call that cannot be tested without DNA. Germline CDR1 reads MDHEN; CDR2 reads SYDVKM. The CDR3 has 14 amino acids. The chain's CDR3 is CASSYTGGNQPQHF.

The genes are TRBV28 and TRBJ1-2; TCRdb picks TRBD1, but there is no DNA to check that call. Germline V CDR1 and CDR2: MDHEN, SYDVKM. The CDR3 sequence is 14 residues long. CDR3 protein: CASSPLQAFHGYTF.

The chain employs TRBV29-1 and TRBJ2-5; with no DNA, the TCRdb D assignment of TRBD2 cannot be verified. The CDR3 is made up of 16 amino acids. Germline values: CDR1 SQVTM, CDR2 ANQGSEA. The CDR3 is CSVEPRSSGRGETQYF. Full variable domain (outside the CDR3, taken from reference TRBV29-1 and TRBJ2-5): SAVISQKPSRDICQRGTSLTIQCQVDSQVTMMFWYRQQPGQSLTLIATANQGSEATYESGFVIDKFPISRPNLTFSTLTVSNMSPEDSSIYLCSVEPRSSGRGETQYFGPGTRLLVL.

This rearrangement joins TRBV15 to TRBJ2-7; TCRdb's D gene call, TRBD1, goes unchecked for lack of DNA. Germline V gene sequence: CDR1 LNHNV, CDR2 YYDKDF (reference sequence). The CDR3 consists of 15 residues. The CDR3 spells CATSRSDRGQGEQYF. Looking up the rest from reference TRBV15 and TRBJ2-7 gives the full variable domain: DAMVIQNPRYQVTQFGKPVTLSCSQTLNHNVMYWYQQKSSQAPKLLFHYYDKDFNNEADTPDNFQSRRPNTSFCFLDIRSPGLGDTAMYLCATSRSDRGQGEQYFGPGTRLTVT.

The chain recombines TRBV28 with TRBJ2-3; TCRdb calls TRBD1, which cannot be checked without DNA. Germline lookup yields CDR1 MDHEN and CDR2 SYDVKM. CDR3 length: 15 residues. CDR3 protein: CASSLQDRELDTQYF. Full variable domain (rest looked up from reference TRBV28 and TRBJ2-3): DVKVTQSSRYLVKRTGEKVFLECVQDMDHENMFWYRQDPGLGLRLIYFSYDVKMKEKGDIPEGYSVSREKKERFSLILESASTNQTSMYLCASSLQDRELDTQYFGPGTRLTVL.

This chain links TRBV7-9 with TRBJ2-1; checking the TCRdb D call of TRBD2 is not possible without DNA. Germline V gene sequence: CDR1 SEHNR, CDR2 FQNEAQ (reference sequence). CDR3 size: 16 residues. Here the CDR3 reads CASSPRESHRNNEQFF.

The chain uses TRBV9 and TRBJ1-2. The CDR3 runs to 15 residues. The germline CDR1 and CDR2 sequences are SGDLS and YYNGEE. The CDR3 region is CASSFSGTANYGYTF.

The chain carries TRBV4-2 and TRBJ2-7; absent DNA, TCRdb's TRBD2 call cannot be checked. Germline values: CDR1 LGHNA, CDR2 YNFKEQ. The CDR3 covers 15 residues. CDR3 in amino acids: CASSLALAGVDEQYF.

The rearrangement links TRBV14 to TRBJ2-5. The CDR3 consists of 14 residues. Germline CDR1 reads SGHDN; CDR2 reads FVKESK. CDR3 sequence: CASSQNMYGETQYF.

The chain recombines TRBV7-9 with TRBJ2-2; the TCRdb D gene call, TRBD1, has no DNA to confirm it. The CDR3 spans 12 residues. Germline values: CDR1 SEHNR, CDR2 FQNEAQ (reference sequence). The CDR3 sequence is CASTPNTGELFF.

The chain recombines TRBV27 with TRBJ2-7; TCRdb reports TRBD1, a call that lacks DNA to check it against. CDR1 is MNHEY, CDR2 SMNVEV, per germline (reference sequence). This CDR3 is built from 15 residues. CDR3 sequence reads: CASSLSGGVSYEQYF.

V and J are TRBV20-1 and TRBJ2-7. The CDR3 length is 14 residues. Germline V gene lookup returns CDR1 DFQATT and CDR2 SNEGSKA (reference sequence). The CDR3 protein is CSARAIGPSGEQYF.

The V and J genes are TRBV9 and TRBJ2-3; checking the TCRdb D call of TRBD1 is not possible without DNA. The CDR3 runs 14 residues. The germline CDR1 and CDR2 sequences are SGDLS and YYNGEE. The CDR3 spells CASSAWRGGGTQYF.

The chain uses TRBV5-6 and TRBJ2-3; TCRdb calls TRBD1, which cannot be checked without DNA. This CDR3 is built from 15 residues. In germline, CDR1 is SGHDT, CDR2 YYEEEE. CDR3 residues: CASSLIVRVGDTQYF. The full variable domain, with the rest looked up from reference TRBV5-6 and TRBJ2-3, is DAGVTQSPTHLIKTRGQQVTLRCSPKSGHDTVSWYQQALGQGPQFIFQYYEEEERQRGNFPDRFSGHQFPNYSSELNVNALLLGDSALYLCASSLIVRVGDTQYFGPGTRLTVL.

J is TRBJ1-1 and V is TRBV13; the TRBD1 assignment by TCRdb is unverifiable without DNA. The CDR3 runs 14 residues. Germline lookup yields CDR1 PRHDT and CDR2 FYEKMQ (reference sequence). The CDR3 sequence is CASSLWTGGTEAFF.

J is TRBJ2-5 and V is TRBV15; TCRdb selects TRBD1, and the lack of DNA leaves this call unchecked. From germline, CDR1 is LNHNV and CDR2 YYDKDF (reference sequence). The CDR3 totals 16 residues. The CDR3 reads CATSRGPGRVDETQYF.

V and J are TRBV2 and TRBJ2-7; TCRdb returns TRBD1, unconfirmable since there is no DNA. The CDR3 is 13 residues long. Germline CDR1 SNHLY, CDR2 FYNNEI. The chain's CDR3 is CASSHGQAYEQYF. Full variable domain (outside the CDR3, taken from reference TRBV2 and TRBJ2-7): EPEVTQTPSHQVTQMGQEVILRCVPISNHLYFYWYRQILGQKVEFLVSFYNNEISEKSEIFDDQFSVERPDGSNFTLKIRSTKLEDSAMYFCASSHGQAYEQYFGPGTRLTVT.

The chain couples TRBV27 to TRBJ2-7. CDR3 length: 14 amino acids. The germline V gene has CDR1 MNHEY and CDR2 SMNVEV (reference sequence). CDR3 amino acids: CASSFGGRAFEQYF.

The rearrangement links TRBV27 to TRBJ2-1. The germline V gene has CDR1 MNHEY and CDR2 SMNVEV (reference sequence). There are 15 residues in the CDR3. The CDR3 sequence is CASSLWRGSYNEQFF.

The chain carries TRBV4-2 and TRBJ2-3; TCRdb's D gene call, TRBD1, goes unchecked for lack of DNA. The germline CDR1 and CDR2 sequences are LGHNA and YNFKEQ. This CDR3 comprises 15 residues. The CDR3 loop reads CASSQWGAGTDTQYF.

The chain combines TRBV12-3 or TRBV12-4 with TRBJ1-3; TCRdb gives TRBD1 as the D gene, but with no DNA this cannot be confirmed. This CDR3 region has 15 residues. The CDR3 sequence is CASSSDRDYGNTIYF.